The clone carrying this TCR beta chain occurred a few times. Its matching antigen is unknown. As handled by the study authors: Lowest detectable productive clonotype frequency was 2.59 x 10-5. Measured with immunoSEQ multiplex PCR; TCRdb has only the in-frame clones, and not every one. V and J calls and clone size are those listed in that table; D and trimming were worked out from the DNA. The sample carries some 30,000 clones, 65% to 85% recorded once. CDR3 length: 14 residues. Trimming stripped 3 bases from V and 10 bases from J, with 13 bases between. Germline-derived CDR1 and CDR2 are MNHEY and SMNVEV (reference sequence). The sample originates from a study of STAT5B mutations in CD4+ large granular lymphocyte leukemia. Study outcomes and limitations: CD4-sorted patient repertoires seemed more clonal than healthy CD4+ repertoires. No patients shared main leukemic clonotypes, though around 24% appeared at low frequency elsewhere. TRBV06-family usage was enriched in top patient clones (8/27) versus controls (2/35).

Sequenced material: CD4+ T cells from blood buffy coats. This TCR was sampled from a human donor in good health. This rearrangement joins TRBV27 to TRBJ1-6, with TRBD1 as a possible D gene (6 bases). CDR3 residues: CASSFHREGSPLHF. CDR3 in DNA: TGTGCCAGCAGTTTCCACAGGGAAGGGTCACCCCTCCACTTT.